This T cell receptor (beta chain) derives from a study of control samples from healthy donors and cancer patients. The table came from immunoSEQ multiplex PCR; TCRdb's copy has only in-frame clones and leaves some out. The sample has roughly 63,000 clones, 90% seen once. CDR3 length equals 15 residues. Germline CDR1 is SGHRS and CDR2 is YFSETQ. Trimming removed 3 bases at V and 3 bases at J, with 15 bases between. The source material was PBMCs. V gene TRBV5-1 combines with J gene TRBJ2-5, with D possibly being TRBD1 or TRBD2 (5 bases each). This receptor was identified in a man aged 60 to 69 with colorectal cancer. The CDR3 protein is CASSSQGRVEETQYF. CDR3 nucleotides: TGCGCCAGCAGCTCCCAGGGACGGGTGGAAGAGACCCAGTACTTC.